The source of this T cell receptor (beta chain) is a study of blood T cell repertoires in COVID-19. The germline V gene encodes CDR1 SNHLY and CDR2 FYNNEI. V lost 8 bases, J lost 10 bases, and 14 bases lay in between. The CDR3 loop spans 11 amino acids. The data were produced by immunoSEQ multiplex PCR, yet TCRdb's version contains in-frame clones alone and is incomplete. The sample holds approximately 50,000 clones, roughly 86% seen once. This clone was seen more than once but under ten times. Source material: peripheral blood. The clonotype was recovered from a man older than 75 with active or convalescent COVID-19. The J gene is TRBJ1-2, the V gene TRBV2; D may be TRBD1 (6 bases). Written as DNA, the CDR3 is TGTGCCAGCGGACGGGACATCTTCTACACCTTC. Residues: CASGRDIFYTF.